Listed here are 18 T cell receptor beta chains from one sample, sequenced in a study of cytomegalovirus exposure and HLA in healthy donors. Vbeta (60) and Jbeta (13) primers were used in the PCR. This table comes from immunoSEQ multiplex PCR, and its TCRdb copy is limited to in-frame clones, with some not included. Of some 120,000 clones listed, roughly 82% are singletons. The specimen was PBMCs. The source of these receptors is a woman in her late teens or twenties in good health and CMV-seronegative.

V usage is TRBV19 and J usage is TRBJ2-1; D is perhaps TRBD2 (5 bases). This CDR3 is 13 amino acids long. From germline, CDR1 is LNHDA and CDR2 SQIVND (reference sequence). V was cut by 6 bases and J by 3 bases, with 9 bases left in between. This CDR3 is CASRTEGYNEQFF. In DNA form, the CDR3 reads TGTGCCAGTAGGACCGAGGGCTACAATGAGCAGTTCTTC.

The CDR3 bases are TGTGCCAGCAGCTCTTCCGGGACAGGGCATCAGCCCCAGCATTTT. Amino acid sequence: CASSSSGTGHQPQHF. The chain couples TRBV13 to TRBJ1-5, with 9 bases fitting TRBD1. The V and J ends lost 4 bases and 5 bases, in that order; junction bases with no gene match: 6. Germline V CDR1 and CDR2: PRHDT, FYEKMQ (reference sequence). The CDR3 runs 15 residues.

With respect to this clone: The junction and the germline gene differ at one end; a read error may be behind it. The CDR3 DNA reads as TGTGCCGGCAGCTTGAGTTTACGGACAACGAACACCGGGGAGCTGTTTTTT. This gives the protein CAGSLSLRTTNTGELFF. V and J are TRBV5-4 and TRBJ2-2; weak D call: TRBD1 (5 bases). The germline V gene encodes CDR1 SGHNT and CDR2 YYREEE (reference sequence). The CDR3 is made up of 17 amino acids.

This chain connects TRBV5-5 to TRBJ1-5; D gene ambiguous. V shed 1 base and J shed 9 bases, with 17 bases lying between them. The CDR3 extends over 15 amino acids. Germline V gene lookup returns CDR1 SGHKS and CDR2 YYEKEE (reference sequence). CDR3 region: CASSLYLGSDLPQHF. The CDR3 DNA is TGTGCCAGCAGCTTGTATCTCGGGTCTGATCTGCCCCAGCATTTT.

The CDR3 sequence: CASSLELDYGYTF. In DNA, the CDR3 is TGTGCCAGCAGCTTGGAGCTTGACTATGGCTACACCTTC. The rearrangement joins TRBV5-6 to TRBJ1-2, with no clear D. The CDR3 contains 13 residues. Looked up from germline, CDR1 is SGHDT and CDR2 is YYEEEE. Trimming cost V 0 bases and J 3 bases, with 6 bases left between them. Filled out from reference TRBV5-6 and TRBJ1-2, the complete variable domain reads DAGVTQSPTHLIKTRGQQVTLRCSPKSGHDTVSWYQQALGQGPQFIFQYYEEEERQRGNFPDRFSGHQFPNYSSELNVNALLLGDSALYLCASSLELDYGYTFGSGTRLTVV.

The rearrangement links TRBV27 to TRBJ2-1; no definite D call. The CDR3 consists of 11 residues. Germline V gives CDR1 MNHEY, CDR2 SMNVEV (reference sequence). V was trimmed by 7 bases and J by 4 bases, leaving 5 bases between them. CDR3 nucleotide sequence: TGTGCCAGCATTAGTTACAATGAGCAGTTCTTC. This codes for CASISYNEQFF.

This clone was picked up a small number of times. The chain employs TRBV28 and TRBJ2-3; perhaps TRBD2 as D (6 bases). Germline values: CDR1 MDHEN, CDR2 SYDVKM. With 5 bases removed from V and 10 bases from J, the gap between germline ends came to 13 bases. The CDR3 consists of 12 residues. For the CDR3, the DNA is TGTGCCAGCAGTCTTAGCGGACGGCCGCAGTATTTT. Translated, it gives CASSLSGRPQYF. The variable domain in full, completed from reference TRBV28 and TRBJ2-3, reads DVKVTQSSRYLVKRTGEKVFLECVQDMDHENMFWYRQDPGLGLRLIYFSYDVKMKEKGDIPEGYSVSREKKERFSLILESASTNQTSMYLCASSLSGRPQYFGPGTRLTVL.

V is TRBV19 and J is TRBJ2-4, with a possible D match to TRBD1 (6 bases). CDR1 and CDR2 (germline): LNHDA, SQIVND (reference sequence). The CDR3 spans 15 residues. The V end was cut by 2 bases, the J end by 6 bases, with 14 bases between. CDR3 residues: CASSIQGGAGNIQYF. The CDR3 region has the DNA TGTGCCAGTAGTATACAAGGGGGAGCAGGAAACATTCAGTACTTC.

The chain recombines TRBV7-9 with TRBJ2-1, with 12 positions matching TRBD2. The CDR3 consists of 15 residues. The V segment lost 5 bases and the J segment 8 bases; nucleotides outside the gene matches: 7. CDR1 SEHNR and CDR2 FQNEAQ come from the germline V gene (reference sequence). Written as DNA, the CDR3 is TGTGCCAGCAGCCCCCCCGGGACTAGCGGGTATGAGCAGTTCTTC. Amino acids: CASSPPGTSGYEQFF.

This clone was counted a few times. The CDR3 DNA sequence: TGTGCCATCAGTGAGTCGAGTTCGGGACAGGGATACCAGCCCCAGCATTTT. This gives the protein CAISESSSGQGYQPQHF. The chain combines TRBV10-3 with TRBJ1-5; 9 bases align to TRBD1. V lost 0 bases and J lost 7; bases outside the gene matches: 10. In germline, CDR1 is ENHRY, CDR2 SYGVKD. The CDR3 covers 17 residues.

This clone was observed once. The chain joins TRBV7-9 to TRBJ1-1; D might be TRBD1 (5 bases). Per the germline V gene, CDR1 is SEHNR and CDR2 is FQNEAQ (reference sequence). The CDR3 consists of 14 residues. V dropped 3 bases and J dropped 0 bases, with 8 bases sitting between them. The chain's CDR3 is CASSLGLLNTEAFF. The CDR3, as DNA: TGTGCCAGCAGCTTGGGACTGCTGAACACTGAAGCTTTCTTT.

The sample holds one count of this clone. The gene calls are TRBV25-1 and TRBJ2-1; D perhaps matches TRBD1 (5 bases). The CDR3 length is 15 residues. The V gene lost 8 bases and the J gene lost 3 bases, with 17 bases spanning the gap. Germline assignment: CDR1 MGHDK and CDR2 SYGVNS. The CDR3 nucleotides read TGTGCCAGCGTATCCGACAGAGAAAACTACAATGAGCAGTTCTTC. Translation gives CASVSDRENYNEQFF.

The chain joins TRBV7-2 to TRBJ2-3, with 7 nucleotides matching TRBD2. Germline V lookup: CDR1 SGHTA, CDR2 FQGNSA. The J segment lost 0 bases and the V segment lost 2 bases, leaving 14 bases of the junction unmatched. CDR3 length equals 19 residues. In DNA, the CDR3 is TGTGCCAGCAGCTTATTCTTTGTCGGTAGCGGGCTGAGCACAGATACGCAGTATTTT. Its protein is CASSLFFVGSGLSTDTQYF.

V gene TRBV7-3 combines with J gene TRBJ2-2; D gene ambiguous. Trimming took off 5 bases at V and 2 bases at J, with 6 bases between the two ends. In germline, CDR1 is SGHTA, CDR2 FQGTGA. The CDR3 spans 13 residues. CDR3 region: CASSPINTGELFF. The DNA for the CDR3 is TGTGCCAGCAGCCCCATCAACACCGGGGAGCTGTTTTTT.

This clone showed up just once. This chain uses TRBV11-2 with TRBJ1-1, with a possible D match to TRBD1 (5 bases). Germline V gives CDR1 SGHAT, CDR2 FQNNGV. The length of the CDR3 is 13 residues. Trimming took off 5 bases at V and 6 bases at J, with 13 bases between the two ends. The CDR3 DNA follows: TGTGCCAGCAGCCCTGGGGCCAGGTCTGAAGCTTTCTTT. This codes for CASSPGARSEAFF.

The CDR3 region is CASSQSTGGTEAFF. DNA of the CDR3: TGTGCCAGCAGCCAGAGTACAGGGGGCACTGAAGCTTTCTTT. J is TRBJ1-1 and V is TRBV16; 8 bases are shared with TRBD1. From germline, CDR1 is KGHSY and CDR2 FQNENV. The CDR3 sequence is 14 residues long. With 3 bases clipped from V and 4 bases from J, the junction kept 4 bases outside the gene matches.

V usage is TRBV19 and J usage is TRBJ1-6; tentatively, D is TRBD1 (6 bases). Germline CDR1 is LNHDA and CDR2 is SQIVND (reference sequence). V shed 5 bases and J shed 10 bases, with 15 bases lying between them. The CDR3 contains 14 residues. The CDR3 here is CASSPREGGSPLHF. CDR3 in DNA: TGTGCCAGTAGTCCGAGGGAGGGGGGGTCACCCCTCCACTTT.

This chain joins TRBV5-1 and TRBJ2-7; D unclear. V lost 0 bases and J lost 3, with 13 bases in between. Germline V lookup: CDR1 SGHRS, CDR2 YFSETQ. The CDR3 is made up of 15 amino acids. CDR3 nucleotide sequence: TGCGCCAGCAGCTTGGACATCGACTCAAACTACGAGCAGTACTTC. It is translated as CASSLDIDSNYEQYF. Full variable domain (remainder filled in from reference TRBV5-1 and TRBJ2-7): KAGVTQTPRYLIKTRGQQVTLSCSPISGHRSVSWYQQTPGQGLQFLFEYFSETQRNKGNFPGRFSGRQFSNSRSEMNVSTLELGDSALYLCASSLDIDSNYEQYFGPGTRLTVT.